This T cell receptor beta chain stems from a study of PD-L1 blockade in urothelial cancer. Broader study findings: Stronger expansion of tumor-associated clones in blood at 3 weeks distinguished durable-benefit patients.

Germline V gene sequence: CDR1 SGHRS, CDR2 YFSETQ. V was pared by 1 base and J by 12 bases, with 12 bases of the junction left unmatched. The CDR3 covers 15 residues. Libraries were prepared by immunoSEQ multiplex PCR; TCRdb keeps only in-frame clonotypes and omits some of them. The repertoire holds about 43,000 clones, with about four fifths as singletons. With regard to this clone: Its antigen is undetermined.

The time point here: peripheral blood 6 weeks after treatment start. The source of this sequence is a man aged 55 to 70 with urothelial cancer. The sample here was PBMCs, taken around atezolizumab (anti-PD-L1) treatment. The gene calls are TRBV5-1 and TRBJ2-1; TRBD2 aligns across 8 bases. The CDR3 DNA reads as TGCGCCAGCAGCTTGCCCGGGACTAGTCTAGGTGGGCAGTTCTTC. Translation gives CASSLPGTSLGGQFF.